The T cell receptor beta chain described here comes from a study of monozygotic twins with inflammatory bowel disease. General study points: Compared with healthy co-twins, IBD patients showed reduced TCRbeta repertoire diversity by inverse Simpson.

As to this clonotype: Its antigen is not known.

This CDR3 is built from 16 residues. From germline, CDR1 is LGHNA and CDR2 YNFKEQ. The template-switching step introduced UMIs that carried a 6-nucleotide sample barcode. Reprocessing the 5' RACE reads, TCRdb reports a single entry for every CDR3 protein and omits DNA. This sample lists about 450,000 distinct CDR3 sequences; its ten largest clones have about 2.6%. This TCR came from a human donor with ulcerative colitis or Crohn's disease, or a healthy co-twin of an affected twin (not recorded which). The rearrangement links TRBV4-2 to TRBJ2-1; the D call from TCRdb, TRBD2, cannot be confirmed without DNA. The material sequenced was blood. The CDR3 sequence is CASSQQGLAGVNEQFF.